These T cell receptor beta chains were read from a single sample in a study of beta chain features in type 1 diabetes. Sequencing used immunoSEQ multiplex PCR; TCRdb keeps in-frame clones, though not all of them. Of about 640,000 clones in the sample, roughly 12% were seen once. The sequenced sample was naive CD4+ T cells from blood. The receptors were gathered from a man aged 25 to 45 with type 1 diabetes. CDR3s include the opening cysteine and the closing phenylalanine or tryptophan. The order of the fields is J gene, V gene, CDR3 protein.

j_call: TRBJ2-2; v_call: TRBV5-1; cdr3_aa: CASSLVGTGSTGELFF
j_call: TRBJ1-2; v_call: TRBV7-9; cdr3_aa: CASSPPGGALSYGYTF
j_call: TRBJ2-7; v_call: TRBV18; cdr3_aa: CASSPGTGSYEQYF
j_call: TRBJ1-5; v_call: TRBV6-5; cdr3_aa: CASRTVQYSNQPQHF
j_call: TRBJ1-5; v_call: TRBV19; cdr3_aa: CASRGPRDRDNQPQHF
j_call: TRBJ2-1; v_call: TRBV21-1; cdr3_aa: CASSKVARTTGSYNEQFF
j_call: TRBJ2-3; v_call: TRBV18; cdr3_aa: CASSPPTSTDTQYF
j_call: TRBJ1-2; v_call: TRBV5-1; cdr3_aa: CASSYGQNYGYTF
j_call: TRBJ2-1; v_call: TRBV9; cdr3_aa: CASSVSGNEQFF
j_call: TRBJ2-5; v_call: TRBV11-3; cdr3_aa: CASSLGQRETQYF
j_call: TRBJ2-1; v_call: TRBV9; cdr3_aa: CASSETSGGYNEQFF
j_call: TRBJ2-3; v_call: TRBV10-3; cdr3_aa: CAITGGVSSTDTQYF
j_call: TRBJ1-2; v_call: TRBV19; cdr3_aa: CASSIDRTSNGYTF
j_call: TRBJ1-6; v_call: TRBV7-3; cdr3_aa: CASSLRGNQNSPLHF
j_call: TRBJ2-1; v_call: TRBV5-4; cdr3_aa: CASSRQGRQKFF
j_call: TRBJ1-2; v_call: TRBV7-2; cdr3_aa: CASSLVAVTVPPYGYTF
j_call: TRBJ2-5; v_call: TRBV6-5; cdr3_aa: CASRDRAQETQYF
j_call: TRBJ1-4; v_call: TRBV25-1; cdr3_aa: CASSQGFEGEKLFF
j_call: TRBJ2-2; v_call: TRBV7-6; cdr3_aa: CASSAQTGSGELFF
j_call: TRBJ2-6; v_call: TRBV27; cdr3_aa: CASSPRTGFSSGANVLTF
j_call: TRBJ2-6; v_call: TRBV6-1; cdr3_aa: CASTTGSSGANVLTF
j_call: TRBJ1-5; v_call: TRBV19; cdr3_aa: CASSIWQGGQPQHF
j_call: .; v_call: TRBV5-4; cdr3_aa: CASSLGPPGQTYEQYF
j_call: TRBJ2-5; v_call: TRBV5-1; cdr3_aa: CASSPRSGGRAETQYF
j_call: TRBJ2-6; v_call: TRBV7-2; cdr3_aa: CASSVRVGDSGANVLTF
j_call: TRBJ2-5; v_call: TRBV2; cdr3_aa: CASSPGLAGGETQYF
j_call: TRBJ1-1; v_call: TRBV6-5; cdr3_aa: CASRTGQGDTEAFF
j_call: TRBJ2-5; v_call: TRBV5-1; cdr3_aa: CASSLNQETQYF
j_call: TRBJ2-2; v_call: TRBV28; cdr3_aa: CASTHGSGELFF
j_call: TRBJ1-2; v_call: TRBV15; cdr3_aa: CATSRVRAWEGYTF
j_call: TRBJ1-6; v_call: TRBV10-3; cdr3_aa: CAISESGTPLHF
j_call: TRBJ1-1; v_call: TRBV6-1; cdr3_aa: CASKEGLSTEAFF
j_call: TRBJ2-7; v_call: TRBV7-9; cdr3_aa: CASSRQVAYEQYF
j_call: TRBJ2-5; v_call: TRBV5-8; cdr3_aa: CASSPTRAQYF
j_call: TRBJ1-1; v_call: TRBV7-2; cdr3_aa: CASKGTALNTEAFF
j_call: TRBJ2-7; v_call: TRBV28; cdr3_aa: CASSSPGQGAEQYF
j_call: TRBJ1-2; v_call: TRBV5-8; cdr3_aa: CASSSGGTVYGYTF
j_call: TRBJ2-7; v_call: TRBV10-3; cdr3_aa: CAISGDRDRSEQYF
j_call: TRBJ2-1; v_call: TRBV9; cdr3_aa: CASRGGGEQFF
j_call: TRBJ2-7; v_call: TRBV30; cdr3_aa: CAWSVGGSSEQYF
j_call: TRBJ1-1; v_call: TRBV6-5; cdr3_aa: CASRSRDSTIEAFF
j_call: TRBJ2-3; v_call: TRBV29-1; cdr3_aa: CSVGVRGRTDTQYF